This TCR beta chain was captured by sequencing in a study of blood T cell repertoires in COVID-19. Study background: COVID-19 samples from acute and convalescent phases originated in the United States, Italy and Spain.

TCRdb's copy holds only in-frame clones and misses some; the assay was immunoSEQ multiplex PCR. The sample records about 220,000 clones, 65% to 90% being singletons. The germline CDR1 and CDR2 sequences are MNHEY and SVGAGI. This CDR3 has 14 amino acids. Losses at the gene ends were 6 bases for V and 5 bases for J; bases not matched to a gene: 4. The TCR originated in a man aged 50 to 59 with active or convalescent COVID-19. Sequenced: peripheral blood. The rearrangement uses TRBV6-5 and TRBJ2-2; 9 bases match TRBD1. The CDR3 here is CASSRDRGTGELFF. The CDR3 nucleotides are TGTGCCAGCAGCCGCGACAGGGGGACCGGGGAGCTGTTTTTT.